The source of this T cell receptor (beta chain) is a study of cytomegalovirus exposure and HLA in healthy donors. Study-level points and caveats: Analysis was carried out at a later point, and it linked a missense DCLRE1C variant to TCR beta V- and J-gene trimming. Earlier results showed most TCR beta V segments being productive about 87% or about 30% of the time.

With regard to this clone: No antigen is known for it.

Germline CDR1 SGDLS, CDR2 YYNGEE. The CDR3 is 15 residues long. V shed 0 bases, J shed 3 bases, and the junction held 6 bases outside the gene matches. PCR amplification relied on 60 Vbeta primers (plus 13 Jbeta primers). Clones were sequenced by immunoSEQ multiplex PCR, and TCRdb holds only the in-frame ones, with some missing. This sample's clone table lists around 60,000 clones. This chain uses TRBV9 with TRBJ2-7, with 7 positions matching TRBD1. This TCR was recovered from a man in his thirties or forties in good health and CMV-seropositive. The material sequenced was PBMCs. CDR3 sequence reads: CASSVGDRVNYEQYF. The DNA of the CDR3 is TGTGCCAGCAGCGTAGGAGACAGGGTCAACTACGAGCAGTACTTC.